The present T cell receptor (beta chain) was sequenced within a study of blood T cell repertoires in COVID-19. Trimming pared 8 bases from V and 0 bases from J, leaving 11 bases between. Per germline, CDR1 MNHEY and CDR2 SMNVEV (reference sequence). The CDR3 runs 14 residues. This clone has just one count. Generated by immunoSEQ multiplex PCR, the TCRdb table keeps only in-frame clones and is missing some. The data contain about 400,000 clones, roughly 87% of them singletons. This chain joins TRBV27 and TRBJ2-1; D is unresolved. This clonotype originated in a woman aged 25 to 45 who had recovered from COVID-19. The sequencing sample was made of PBMCs or T cells enriched from blood (not recorded which). The CDR3 DNA sequence: TGTGCCAGCTCCGACTTGAGCTCCTACAATGAGCAGTTCTTC. It codes for CASSDLSSYNEQFF.